The 25 T cell receptor beta chains below were found in one sample sequenced in a study of CXCR3-negative and CXCR3-positive naive CD8 T cells. UMI-labeled 5' RACE TRB cDNA libraries were prepared from the cells. From the 5' RACE reads, TCRdb lists one entry per CDR3 protein and no DNA. This repertoire comprises under 70,000 distinct CDR3 sequences; its ten largest clones make up 20% to 25%. The specimen sequenced was memory CD8+ T cells from blood. Every receptor here comes from a human donor in good health. Some clones in this sample may be carry-over from other donors' samples.

The chain has TRBV7-9 and TRBJ1-2; TCRdb proposes TRBD1, but this gene call is untestable without DNA. Germline V gene lookup returns CDR1 SEHNR and CDR2 FQNEAQ (reference sequence). This CDR3 contains 12 residues. The CDR3 region is CASSGPGYGYTF.

The chain links TRBV10-3 to TRBJ1-1; TCRdb indicates TRBD1, and absent DNA this call remains unverified. The CDR3 has 14 amino acids. Per the germline V gene, CDR1 is ENHRY and CDR2 is SYGVKD. CDR3 loop: CAISAPGVNTEAFF.

This chain links TRBV12-3 or TRBV12-4 with TRBJ2-3; TCRdb designates TRBD2, a call that cannot be tested without DNA. The CDR3 totals 18 residues. The CDR3 loop is CASSRRLAGALHTDTQYF.

The chain links TRBV10-1 to TRBJ1-1; TCRdb's D call of TRBD1 is untestable without DNA. The germline CDR1 and CDR2 sequences are WNHNN and SYGVQD (reference sequence). This CDR3 has 16 residues. CDR3 region: CASSALRDRWIGEAFF.

The rearrangement links TRBV29-1 to TRBJ2-2. The CDR3 extends over 13 amino acids. The germline V gene has CDR1 SQVTM and CDR2 ANQGSEA. CDR3 region: CSVDGVRAGELFF.

The CDR3: CASSSPEVPSGESYEQYF. V usage is TRBV7-6 and J usage is TRBJ2-7; TCRdb's D gene call, TRBD2, goes unchecked for lack of DNA. This CDR3 contains 18 residues. Germline loops: CDR1 SGHVS, CDR2 FNYEAQ. The entire variable domain, with the rest obtained from reference TRBV7-6 and TRBJ2-7, is as follows: GAGVSQSPRYKVTKRGQDVALRCDPISGHVSLYWYRQALGQGPEFLTYFNYEAQQDKSGLPNDRFSAERPEGSISTLTIQRTEQRDSAMYRCASSSPEVPSGESYEQYFGPGTRLTVT.

This chain links TRBV20-1 with TRBJ1-6; TCRdb returns TRBD1, unconfirmable since there is no DNA. The CDR3 loop spans 13 amino acids. CDR1 and CDR2 from the germline V gene are DFQATT and SNEGSKA (reference sequence). CDR3 region: CSASDRENSPLHF.

The CDR3: CASSTRQAAYEQYF. The chain has TRBV5-6 and TRBJ2-7; checking the TCRdb D call of TRBD1 is not possible without DNA. The CDR3 has 14 amino acids. CDR1 is SGHDT and CDR2 is YYEEEE in the germline V gene.

The rearrangement links TRBV4-3 to TRBJ1-1; TCRdb indicates TRBD1, and absent DNA this call remains unverified. Per germline, CDR1 LGHNA and CDR2 YSLEER. This CDR3 contains 15 residues. The CDR3 sequence: CASSQGDMLNTEAFF.

The gene calls are TRBV4-1 and TRBJ2-7; there is no DNA to check the TCRdb D call of TRBD1. Germline values: CDR1 MGHRA, CDR2 YSYEKL. The CDR3 spans 15 residues. This chain's CDR3 is CASSLSGTGGYEQYF.

CDR3 sequence: CASSLDGGAQPQHF. The rearrangement uses TRBV7-9 and TRBJ1-5; as DNA is missing, the TRBD1 call by TCRdb cannot be tested. CDR1 SEHNR and CDR2 FQNEAQ come from the germline V gene (reference sequence). The CDR3 covers 14 residues.

The chain joins TRBV7-9 to TRBJ2-7; TCRdb lists TRBD1, though no DNA is available to test this call. The CDR3 length is 17 residues. Germline CDR1 SEHNR, CDR2 FQNEAQ (reference sequence). The CDR3 region is CASSLRESGTGAYEQYF.

V is TRBV27 and J is TRBJ2-4. This CDR3 has 16 amino acids. Germline CDR1 and CDR2: MNHEY and SMNVEV (reference sequence). The CDR3: CASSSSRGLAKNIQYF.

The chain employs TRBV7-6 and TRBJ2-1. The CDR3 length is 12 residues. Germline V CDR1 and CDR2: SGHVS, FNYEAQ. This CDR3 reads CASSLVLDEQFF.

The gene calls are TRBV29-1 and TRBJ2-7. This CDR3 spans 13 amino acids. The germline V gene encodes CDR1 SQVTM and CDR2 ANQGSEA. CDR3 loop: CSVEDSSSYEQYF.

The chain recombines TRBV5-5 with TRBJ2-3; lacking DNA, the TRBD1 call made by TCRdb goes unchecked. Germline CDR1 and CDR2: SGHKS and YYEKEE (reference sequence). The length of the CDR3 is 17 residues. This CDR3 is CASSLQTGIFVTDTQYF.

The rearrangement joins TRBV7-8 to TRBJ2-4; absent DNA, TCRdb's TRBD1 call cannot be checked. This CDR3 is 18 amino acids long. Germline CDR1 and CDR2: SGHVS and FQNEAQ. The CDR3 is CASSLTGDRGTGGFIQYF.

The chain combines TRBV28 with TRBJ2-7; TCRdb indicates TRBD1, and absent DNA this call remains unverified. The V gene's germline CDR1 is MDHEN and CDR2 SYDVKM. The CDR3 loop spans 11 amino acids. CDR3 loop: CASSLSGLEYF. Together with reference TRBV28 and TRBJ2-7, the CDR3 gives the full variable domain: DVKVTQSSRYLVKRTGEKVFLECVQDMDHENMFWYRQDPGLGLRLIYFSYDVKMKEKGDIPEGYSVSREKKERFSLILESASTNQTSMYLCASSLSGLEYFGPGTRLTVT.

The chain links TRBV24-1 to TRBJ1-5. Germline values: CDR1 KGHDR, CDR2 SFDVKD. This CDR3 is 14 amino acids long. CDR3 sequence: CATSERDSNQPQHF.

The CDR3 sequence is CSARDSRTSGRKQYF. This chain uses TRBV20-1 with TRBJ2-7; the D call of TRBD2 rests on TCRdb alone, since no DNA is present to check it. The germline gives CDR1 DFQATT, CDR2 SNEGSKA (reference sequence). This CDR3 spans 15 amino acids.

The J gene is TRBJ2-3, the V gene TRBV6-6; TCRdb's D call, TRBD1, is unchecked because there is no DNA. The CDR3 contains 15 residues. Germline V lookup: CDR1 MNHNY, CDR2 SVGAGI (reference sequence). CDR3 loop: CASSPGIFSTDTQYF.

The chain is built from TRBV20-1 and TRBJ1-4; TCRdb proposes TRBD1, but this gene call is untestable without DNA. Per germline, CDR1 DFQATT and CDR2 SNEGSKA (reference sequence). There are 13 residues in the CDR3. The CDR3 loop is CSARETGNEKLFF.

The V and J genes are TRBV20-1 and TRBJ2-4; TCRdb proposes TRBD1, but this gene call is untestable without DNA. This CDR3 is built from 16 residues. Germline-derived CDR1 and CDR2 are DFQATT and SNEGSKA (reference sequence). The CDR3 loop reads CSAVPNRGENKNIQYF.

The chain employs TRBV2 and TRBJ1-3; TCRdb returns TRBD1, unconfirmable since there is no DNA. The CDR3 has 13 residues. Germline V lookup: CDR1 SNHLY, CDR2 FYNNEI. The CDR3 loop reads CASSPPGGNTIYF. The full variable domain, with the rest looked up from reference TRBV2 and TRBJ1-3, is EPEVTQTPSHQVTQMGQEVILRCVPISNHLYFYWYRQILGQKVEFLVSFYNNEISEKSEIFDDQFSVERPDGSNFTLKIRSTKLEDSAMYFCASSPPGGNTIYFGEGSWLTVV.

The chain employs TRBV4-3 and TRBJ2-2. Germline CDR1 reads LGHNA; CDR2 reads YSLEER. The CDR3 is 14 amino acids. CDR3 sequence reads: CASSQDRVAGELFF.